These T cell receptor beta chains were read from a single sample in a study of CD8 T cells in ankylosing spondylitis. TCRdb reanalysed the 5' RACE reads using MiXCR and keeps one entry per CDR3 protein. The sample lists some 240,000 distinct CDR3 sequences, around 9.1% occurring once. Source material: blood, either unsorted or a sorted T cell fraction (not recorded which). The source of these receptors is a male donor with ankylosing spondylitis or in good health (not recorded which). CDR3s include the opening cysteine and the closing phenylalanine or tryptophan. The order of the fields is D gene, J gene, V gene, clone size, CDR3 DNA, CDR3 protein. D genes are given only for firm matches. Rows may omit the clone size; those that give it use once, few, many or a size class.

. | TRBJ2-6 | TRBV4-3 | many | TGCGCCAGCAGCCAAGATGTAGGGTCTGGGGCCAACGTCCTGACTTTC | CASSQDVGSGANVLTF
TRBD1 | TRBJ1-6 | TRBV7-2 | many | TGTGCCAGCAGCCAGGACAGGCTCCATTCACCCCTCCACTTT | CASSQDRLHSPLHF
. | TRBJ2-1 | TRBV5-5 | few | TGTGCCAGCAGCTCGCCGGGCACCCACTCCTACAATGAGCAGTTCTTC | CASSSPGTHSYNEQFF
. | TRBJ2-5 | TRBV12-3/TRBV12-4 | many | TGTGCCAGCAGTGGGATCCGAAGGGAGACCCAGTACTTC | CASSGIRRETQYF
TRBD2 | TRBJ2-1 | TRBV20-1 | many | TGCAGTGCTCTCCTAGCGGGGGGGCCTGTTGGTCTGGGGCAGTTCTTC | CSALLAGGPVGLGQFF
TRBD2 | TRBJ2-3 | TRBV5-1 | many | TGCGCCAGCAAATGGGGACTAGCATCCGATACGCAGTATTTT | CASKWGLASDTQYF
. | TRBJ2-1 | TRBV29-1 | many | TGCAGCGTGACTGGGACCTTTGGTGGTGAGCAGTTCTTC | CSVTGTFGGEQFF
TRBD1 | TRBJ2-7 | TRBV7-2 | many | TGTGCCAGCAGCCAGGGACAGGGGGCTTACGAGCAGTACTTC | CASSQGQGAYEQYF
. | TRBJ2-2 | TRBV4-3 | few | TGCGCCAGCAGCCAAGATTGGGGGGGCGAGCCCGGGGAGCTGTTTTTT | CASSQDWGGEPGELFF
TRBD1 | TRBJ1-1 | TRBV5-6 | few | TGTGCCAGCAGCCTGGGACAGGGGTGGGCTGAAGCTTTCTTT | CASSLGQGWAEAFF
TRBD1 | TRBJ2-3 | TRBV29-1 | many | TGCAGCGTTCACCGGGACAGGGACACAGATACGCAGTATTTT | CSVHRDRDTDTQYF
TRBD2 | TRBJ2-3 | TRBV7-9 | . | TGTGCCAGCAGCTTAGGAGGGACTAGCGGGAGTGGAGATACGCAGTATTTT | CASSLGGTSGSGDTQYF
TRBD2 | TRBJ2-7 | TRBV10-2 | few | TGCGCCAGCAGGGACCGTCTAGCGGGACTCGGCGAGCAGTACTTC | CASRDRLAGLGEQYF
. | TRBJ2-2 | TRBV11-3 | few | TGTGCCAGCAGCTTAGGAGTCTTTGGGCGAACCGGGGAGCTGTTTTTT | CASSLGVFGRTGELFF
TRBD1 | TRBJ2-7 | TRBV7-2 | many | TGTGCCAGCAGCCCAACCGGGACAGGGCCCTACGAGCAGTACTTC | CASSPTGTGPYEQYF
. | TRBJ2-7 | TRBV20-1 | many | TGCAGTGCTAGGAGGGGGGACCGAACCTACGAGCAGTACTTC | CSARRGDRTYEQYF
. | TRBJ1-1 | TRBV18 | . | TGTGCCAGCTCACCGGGGGGTTTTAACACTGAAGCTTTCTTT | CASSPGGFNTEAFF
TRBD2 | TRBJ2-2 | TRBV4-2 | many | TGTGCCAGCAGCCAAGATCTCACTAGCGGGGCTAACACCGGGGAGCTGTTTTTT | CASSQDLTSGANTGELFF
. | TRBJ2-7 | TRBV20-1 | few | TGCAGTGCTCACCGGGACCTTAACATCGAGCAGTACTTC | CSAHRDLNIEQYF
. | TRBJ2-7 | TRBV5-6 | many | TGTGCCAGCAGCTATAAGCCAACCGACGCCTACGAGCAGTACTTC | CASSYKPTDAYEQYF
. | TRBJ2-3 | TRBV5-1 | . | TGCGCCAGCAGCCCCGGGACTCGGTTTAGCACAGATACGCAGTATTTT | CASSPGTRFSTDTQYF